Included here is one TCR beta chain sequence, with context. Its antigen is still unknown. The sample comes from a study of identical twins. Study-level points and caveats: Potential partial confounding of zero-insertion analyses by invariant MAIT and iNKT cells was noted. Excess sharing between twins was weaker in beta out-of-frame sequences. Fewer insertions marked abundant cord blood beta clonotypes; young adult naive trended weakly, memory not at all.

Looked up from germline, CDR1 is MGHDK and CDR2 is SYGVNS. Trimming removed 2 bases from V and 1 base from J; junction bases left unmatched: 16. The CDR3 sequence is 19 residues long. Each CDR3 protein is one row after TCRdb ran MiXCR on the 5' RACE reads. The sample contains around 1.7 million distinct CDR3 sequences, less than 40% of which appear only once. Sequencing used cord blood. This chain connects TRBV25-1 to TRBJ1-1; the match to TRBD1 covers 7 bases. This TCR derives from a newborn girl in good health. The CDR3: CASSEPLTEGAPRNTEAFF. Here the CDR3 DNA reads TGTGCCAGCAGTGAACCCCTCACCGAGGGGGCCCCTAGGAACACTGAAGCTTTCTTT.